One and the same sample provided the 30 T cell receptor beta chains below, sequenced in a study of blood T cells in healthy people across ages. It was with a sample-barcoded 5' primer and a J-beta primer mix that a second PCR of roughly 7 to 12 cycles was run. Each CDR3 protein gets one entry after TCRdb re-called the 5' RACE reads with MiXCR. The sample lists approximately 690,000 distinct CDR3 sequences; roughly 53% were seen once. The sequenced sample was blood. The receptors originated from a man aged 60-69 years in good health.

The chain carries TRBV3-1 and TRBJ1-1; 7 bases are shared with TRBD1. V lost 5 bases to trimming and J lost 10 bases; unmatched junction nucleotides: 13. Germline lookup yields CDR1 LGHDT and CDR2 YNNKEL (reference sequence). The CDR3 covers 14 residues. CDR3 bases: TGTGCCAGCAGCGCAGGGGGGGCTGTGGGTGGAGCTTTCTTT. This translates into CASSAGGAVGGAFF.

The CDR3 is CASRPGPSYEQYF. CDR3 bases: TGTGCCAGCAGACCGGGACCGTCCTACGAGCAGTACTTC. This rearrangement joins TRBV6-6 to TRBJ2-5; D is perhaps TRBD1 or TRBD2 (5 bases each). The end of the DNA aligns better with TRBJ2-7, so the J call may be wrong. The CDR3 covers 13 residues. Germline CDR1 MNHNY, CDR2 SVGAGI (reference sequence).

The genes are TRBV28 and TRBJ2-7; 10 bases line up with TRBD1. CDR1 is MDHEN, CDR2 SYDVKM, per germline. V shed 8 bases, J shed 5 bases, and the junction held 9 bases outside the gene matches. The CDR3 sequence is 14 residues long. The CDR3 DNA sequence: TGTGCCAGCGGTCCGGGGACAGGGGCCCACGAGCAGTACTTC. This gives the protein CASGPGTGAHEQYF.

This clonotype was seen a few times. CDR3 amino acids: CASSALAGGPYEQYF. For the CDR3, the DNA is TGTGCCAGCAGCGCTCTAGCGGGGGGGCCGTACGAGCAGTACTTC. V is TRBV7-2 and J is TRBJ2-7; 12 bases map to TRBD2. The J segment lost 4 bases and the V segment lost 5 bases, leaving 6 bases of the junction unmatched. This CDR3 spans 15 amino acids. The germline V gene encodes CDR1 SGHTA and CDR2 FQGNSA.

This clonotype was recorded a few times. This rearrangement joins TRBV12-3 or TRBV12-4 to TRBJ1-2; TRBD1 might be the D (6 bases). CDR3 length equals 13 residues. The V gene lost 5 bases and the J gene lost 0 bases, with 7 bases spanning the gap. CDR3: CASSRQANYGYTF. The CDR3 nucleotides are TGTGCCAGCAGTAGACAGGCTAACTATGGCTACACCTTC.

V and J are TRBV9 and TRBJ1-2; 7 bases match TRBD1. Germline CDR1 reads SGDLS; CDR2 reads YYNGEE. The V and J ends lost 4 bases and 0 bases, in that order; junction bases with no gene match: 12. The CDR3 has 17 amino acids. Written as DNA, the CDR3 is TGTGCCAGCAGCCCGTCTTGGCGACAGGGAACTAACTATGGCTACACCTTC. It is translated as CASSPSWRQGTNYGYTF.

This clonotype has just a few counts. The V and J genes are TRBV20-1 and TRBJ1-2, with D perhaps TRBD1 (6 bases). Germline CDR1 is DFQATT and CDR2 is SNEGSKA (reference sequence). The CDR3 runs 16 residues. The V end was cut by 5 bases, the J end by 2 bases, with 21 bases between. CDR3 nucleotide sequence: TGCAGTGCTGTAAATGCCGGAGCAGGGGTCAACTATGGCTACACCTTC. This encodes CSAVNAGAGVNYGYTF.

The chain recombines TRBV6-2 or TRBV6-3 with TRBJ2-5; 11 nucleotides agree with TRBD2. Per the germline V gene, CDR1 is MNHEY and CDR2 is SVGEGT. The CDR3 totals 15 residues. With V trimmed by 7 bases and J by 1 base, 5 bases remained unmatched. The CDR3 loop is CASTPSGGIQETQYF. Written as DNA, the CDR3 is TGTGCCAGCACCCCTAGCGGGGGGATCCAAGAGACCCAGTACTTC.

The rearrangement joins TRBV5-1 to TRBJ2-3, with 10 nucleotides matching TRBD1. The CDR3 length is 16 residues. J lost 0 bases, V lost 7 bases, and 8 bases had no gene match. Germline V gives CDR1 SGHRS, CDR2 YFSETQ. This CDR3 reads CASSERTGGSTDTQYF. The CDR3 bases are TGCGCCAGCTCCGAGCGGACAGGGGGGAGCACAGATACGCAGTATTTT.

The J gene is TRBJ2-1, the V gene TRBV12-3 or TRBV12-4; no clear D. V dropped 5 bases and J dropped 6 bases, with 8 bases sitting between them. The CDR3 is made up of 12 amino acids. The CDR3 reads CASSPLSNEQFF. Here the CDR3 DNA reads TGTGCCAGCAGTCCCCTCTCCAATGAGCAGTTCTTC.

This chain's CDR3 is CASSPMVMNEQFF. For the CDR3, the DNA is TGTGCCAGCAGCCCTATGGTGATGAATGAGCAGTTCTTC. The rearrangement joins TRBV3-1 to TRBJ2-1; D is ambiguous. This CDR3 region has 13 residues. Germline V gives CDR1 LGHDT, CDR2 YNNKEL (reference sequence). V was clipped by 4 bases and J by 7 bases, with 11 bases between them.

This clonotype was observed a few times. The chain carries TRBV6-6 and TRBJ2-1; 7 nucleotides match TRBD1. Germline CDR1 and CDR2: MNHNY and SVGAGI (reference sequence). Trimming removed 0 bases from V and 7 bases from J; junction bases left unmatched: 6. This CDR3 is built from 15 residues. The DNA for the CDR3 is TGTGCCAGCAGTTACTCATCGGCAGGGGGTAATGAGCAGTTCTTC. Translating it yields CASSYSSAGGNEQFF.

The chain is built from TRBV7-2 and TRBJ1-6, with TRBD1 identical over 8 bases. This CDR3 is built from 15 residues. Trimming removed 3 bases from V and 9 bases from J; junction bases left unmatched: 7. The germline gives CDR1 SGHTA, CDR2 FQGNSA. The CDR3, as DNA: TGTGCCAGCAGCTTGGACAGGGTCGGCAGTTCACCCCTCCACTTT. This sequence encodes CASSLDRVGSSPLHF.

CDR3 nucleotides: TGTGCCAGCACCATTGAGGAGAAGCGTGGCTACACCTTC. Amino acid sequence: CASTIEEKRGYTF. This chain joins TRBV12-3 or TRBV12-4 and TRBJ1-2; no clear D gene. Trimming removed 7 bases from V and 7 bases from J, with 16 bases in between. This CDR3 is 13 amino acids long.

V is TRBV7-2 and J is TRBJ2-7; D perhaps matches TRBD2 (5 bases). Trimming left V 5 bases short and J 8 bases short, with 19 bases between. The germline V gene has CDR1 SGHTA and CDR2 FQGNSA. The CDR3 is 14 amino acids. The CDR3 here is CASSREGLLRKQYF. The CDR3 DNA is TGTGCCAGCAGCCGAGAGGGCCTACTACGAAAGCAGTACTTC.

This clonotype was seen many times. V gene TRBV20-1 combines with J gene TRBJ2-7; 9 positions match TRBD1. The CDR3 is made up of 13 amino acids. The V gene end was trimmed by 3 bases and the J gene end by 1 base; junction bases not matched to a gene: 1. The germline gives CDR1 DFQATT, CDR2 SNEGSKA (reference sequence). The CDR3 reads CSASGTGSYEQYF. CDR3 coding DNA: TGCAGTGCTAGCGGGACAGGGTCCTACGAGCAGTACTTC.

In regard to this clonotype: Its ends do not fully match the called genes, so a read error is possible. V and J are TRBV3-1 and TRBJ1-6, with 7 nucleotides matching TRBD1. CDR1 LGHDT and CDR2 YNNKEL come from the germline V gene (reference sequence). This CDR3 has 14 residues. The CDR3 DNA follows: TGTGCCAGCAGCCGAAGACAGGGTAGTTCACCCCCCCACTTT. Protein product: CASSRRQGSSPPHF. The complete variable domain, with remaining parts taken from reference TRBV3-1 and TRBJ1-6, reads DTAVSQTPKYLVTQMGNDKSIKCEQNLGHDTMYWYKQDSKKFLKIMFSYNNKELIINETVPNRFSPKSPDKAHLNLHINSLELGDSAVYFCASSRRQGSSPPHFGNGTRLTVT.

This chain uses TRBV20-1 with TRBJ2-2; D unresolved. This CDR3 contains 12 residues. Trimming took off 0 bases at V and 2 bases at J, with 1 base between the two ends. CDR1 is DFQATT and CDR2 is SNEGSKA in the germline V gene (reference sequence). The DNA of the CDR3 is TGCAGTGCTAGAGAAAACACCGGGGAGCTGTTTTTT. Its protein product is CSARENTGELFF.

Here the CDR3 DNA reads TGTGCCAGCAGTTTTGGAGTGACAGCAGATACGGAATATTTT. Its translation is CASSFGVTADTEYF. The V gene is TRBV12-3 or TRBV12-4, the J gene TRBJ2-3; D is possibly TRBD1 (5 bases). The ends were cut back, 3 bases at V and 15 bases at J, with 22 bases in the middle. This CDR3 comprises 14 residues.

This chain uses TRBV6-2 or TRBV6-3 with TRBJ2-5, with a weak D call TRBD2 (5 bases). With 2 bases removed from V and 5 bases from J, the gap between germline ends came to 12 bases. Germline lookup yields CDR1 MNHEY and CDR2 SVGEGT. This CDR3 is built from 14 residues. CDR3 amino acids: CASSYRTPFETQYF. In DNA, the CDR3 is TGTGCCAGCAGTTACAGGACTCCGTTTGAGACCCAGTACTTC.

Details on this clonotype: Sequence at one end of the junction differs from germline and may be a read error. The chain combines TRBV20-1 with TRBJ2-5, with 16 bases that match TRBD2. CDR3 length: 16 amino acids. The V gene's germline CDR1 is DFQATT and CDR2 SNEGSKA (reference sequence). CDR3 nucleotides: TGCAGTGCTAGGGACGGGACTAGCGGGGGGGGAGAGACCCAGTACTTT. Amino acids: CSARDGTSGGGETQYF.

V and J are TRBV10-1 and TRBJ2-5; the match to TRBD2 covers 8 bases. V lost 4 bases and J lost 2; bases outside the gene matches: 9. Germline lookup yields CDR1 WNHNN and CDR2 SYGVQD (reference sequence). This CDR3 has 16 residues. CDR3 loop: CASSAGRGAKQETQYF. CDR3 in DNA: TGCGCCAGCAGTGCCGGGCGGGGGGCTAAACAAGAGACCCAGTACTTC.

This clonotype was picked up one time. V usage is TRBV12-3 or TRBV12-4 and J usage is TRBJ2-1; a weak D match, TRBD1 (5 bases). The CDR3 has 12 amino acids. V lost 4 bases, J lost 10 bases, and 11 bases lay in between. CDR3 sequence reads: CASSSPGREQFF. The CDR3 bases are TGTGCCAGCAGTTCCCCAGGGCGGGAGCAGTTCTTC.

The chain has TRBV20-1 and TRBJ1-2; TRBD1 is a possible D gene (5 bases). Trimming removed 0 bases from V and 6 bases from J, with 14 bases in between. The length of the CDR3 is 14 residues. Germline values: CDR1 DFQATT, CDR2 SNEGSKA (reference sequence). The CDR3 DNA sequence: TGCAGTGCTAGAGATCGAATGGGGCGGGATGGCTACACCTTC. This translates into CSARDRMGRDGYTF.

The chain is built from TRBV5-5 and TRBJ2-5; D may correspond to TRBD1 or TRBD2 (5 bases each). Germline CDR1 reads SGHKS; CDR2 reads YYEKEE (reference sequence). The CDR3 is 15 amino acids. V was cut by 0 bases and J by 4 bases, with 13 bases left in between. The CDR3 here is CASSLGSARGETQYF. CDR3 nucleotide sequence: TGTGCCAGCAGCTTGGGTTCCGCGAGGGGAGAGACCCAGTACTTC.

V and J are TRBV10-3 and TRBJ2-6; D ambiguous. Germline CDR1 ENHRY, CDR2 SYGVKD. The CDR3 extends over 16 amino acids. The germline V and J ends were trimmed by 0 bases and 2 bases, with 8 bases remaining between them. CDR3 bases: TGTGCCATCAGTGAGTCCCAGGCGGCTGGGGCCAACGTCCTGACTTTC. It is translated as CAISESQAAGANVLTF.

This sequence joins TRBV3-1 and TRBJ2-3; 9 nucleotides line up with TRBD1. V lost 2 bases, J lost 6 bases, and 3 bases stayed unmatched. Germline V lookup: CDR1 LGHDT, CDR2 YNNKEL (reference sequence). This CDR3 region has 14 residues. The CDR3 DNA is TGTGCCAGCAGCCAAAGGGACAGGGAGGATACGCAGTATTTT. Encoded protein: CASSQRDREDTQYF.

The chain links TRBV6-5 to TRBJ1-6, with D possibly being TRBD1 (6 bases). Germline V gene lookup returns CDR1 MNHEY and CDR2 SVGAGI. The CDR3 consists of 15 residues. Between the trimmed V and J ends, which lost 0 bases and 9 bases, there was a span of 12 bases. The CDR3 reads CASSYSESTGSPLHF. As DNA, the CDR3 is TGTGCCAGCAGTTACTCGGAATCGACAGGTTCACCCCTCCACTTT.

In its sample, this clonotype was seen a few times. V and J are TRBV20-1 and TRBJ2-5; the match to TRBD2 covers 7 bases. This CDR3 spans 14 amino acids. The germline V gene encodes CDR1 DFQATT and CDR2 SNEGSKA (reference sequence). Trimming removed 3 bases from V and 5 bases from J; junction bases left unmatched: 9. This CDR3 reads CSARAAAGRETQYF. The CDR3 DNA is TGCAGTGCTAGGGCTGCAGCGGGGAGGGAGACCCAGTACTTC.

V is TRBV25-1 and J is TRBJ2-5, with TRBD2 identical over 7 bases. V was pared by 1 base and J by 1 base, with 6 bases of the junction left unmatched. The CDR3 is made up of 16 amino acids. The germline gives CDR1 MGHDK, CDR2 SYGVNS. The CDR3 DNA reads as TGTGCCAGCAGTGAATGGGCGGGAGCCGTCCAAGAGACCCAGTACTTC. Protein: CASSEWAGAVQETQYF.